This T cell receptor beta chain appears in the sequencing data of a study of T cell responses to AZD1222 COVID-19 vaccine. As for this clone: Antigen: not known.

The CDR3 is made up of 15 amino acids. J was trimmed by 10 bases and V by 0 bases; bases with no gene match: 5. The V gene's germline CDR1 is MNHEY and CDR2 SVGAGI. Libraries were prepared by immunoSEQ multiplex PCR; TCRdb keeps only in-frame clonotypes and omits some of them. This table has roughly 50,000 clones, approximately 80% appearing once. Study-level results: Unmutated variant regions reportedly attract nearly half of all spike-specific TCRs. Repertoires in all cases were sampled only once the peak T cell response had passed.

This chain links TRBV6-5 with TRBJ1-6; 8 bases are shared with TRBD1. This specimen was peripheral blood, taken on day 0 of AZD1222 vaccination. The TCR sequence derives from an adult in good health. The CDR3 DNA is TGTGCCAGCAGTTACTCCGGGACAGGAAGATCACCCCTCCACTTT. This sequence encodes CASSYSGTGRSPLHF.